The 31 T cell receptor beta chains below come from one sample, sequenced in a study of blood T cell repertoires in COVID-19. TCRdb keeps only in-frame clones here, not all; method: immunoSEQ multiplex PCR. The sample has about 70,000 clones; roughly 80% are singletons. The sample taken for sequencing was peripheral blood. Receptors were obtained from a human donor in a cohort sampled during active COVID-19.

The CDR3 nucleotides are TGTGCCAGCAGCTTGCAGGGCGTCTACGAGCAGTACTTC. Encoded protein: CASSLQGVYEQYF. The J gene is TRBJ2-7, the V gene TRBV5-4; possible D gene TRBD1, 5 bases. CDR3 length: 13 amino acids. Germline V CDR1 and CDR2: SGHNT, YYREEE (reference sequence). Trimming cost V 1 base and J 3 bases, with 8 bases left between them.

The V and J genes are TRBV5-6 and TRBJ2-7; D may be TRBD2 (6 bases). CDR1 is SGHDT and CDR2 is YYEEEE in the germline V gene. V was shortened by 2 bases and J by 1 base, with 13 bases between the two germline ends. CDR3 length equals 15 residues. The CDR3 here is CASSFYGGRSYEQYF. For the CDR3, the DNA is TGTGCCAGCAGCTTTTATGGTGGGAGGTCCTACGAGCAGTACTTC. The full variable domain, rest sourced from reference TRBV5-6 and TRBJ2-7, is DAGVTQSPTHLIKTRGQQVTLRCSPKSGHDTVSWYQQALGQGPQFIFQYYEEEERQRGNFPDRFSGHQFPNYSSELNVNALLLGDSALYLCASSFYGGRSYEQYFGPGTRLTVT.

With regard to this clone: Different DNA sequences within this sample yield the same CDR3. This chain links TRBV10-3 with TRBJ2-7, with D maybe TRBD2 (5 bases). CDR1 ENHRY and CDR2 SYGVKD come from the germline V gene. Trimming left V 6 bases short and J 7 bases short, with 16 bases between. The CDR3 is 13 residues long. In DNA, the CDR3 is TGTGCCATCAGGGACTCGTGGACCCATGAGCAGTACTTC. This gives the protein CAIRDSWTHEQYF.

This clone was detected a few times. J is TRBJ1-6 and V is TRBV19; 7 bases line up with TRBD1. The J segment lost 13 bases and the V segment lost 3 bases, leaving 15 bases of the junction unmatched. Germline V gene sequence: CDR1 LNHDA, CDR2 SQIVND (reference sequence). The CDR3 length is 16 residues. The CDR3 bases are TGTGCCAGTAGTATCGGCGGCGGGACAGTAATGGGGCCCCTCCACTTT. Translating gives CASSIGGGTVMGPLHF. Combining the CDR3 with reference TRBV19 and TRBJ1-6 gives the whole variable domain DGGITQSPKYLFRKEGQNVTLSCEQNLNHDAMYWYRQDPGQGLRLIYYSQIVNDFQKGDIAEGYSVSREKKESFPLTVTSAQKNPTAFYLCASSIGGGTVMGPLHFGNGTRLTVT.

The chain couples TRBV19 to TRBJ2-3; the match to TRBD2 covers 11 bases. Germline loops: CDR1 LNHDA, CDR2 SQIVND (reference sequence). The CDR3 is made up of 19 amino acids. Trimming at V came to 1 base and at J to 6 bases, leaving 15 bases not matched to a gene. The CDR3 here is CASSIASGGLAGGLDTQYF. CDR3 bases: TGTGCCAGTAGTATAGCTAGCGGAGGGCTAGCGGGGGGTTTGGATACGCAGTATTTT.

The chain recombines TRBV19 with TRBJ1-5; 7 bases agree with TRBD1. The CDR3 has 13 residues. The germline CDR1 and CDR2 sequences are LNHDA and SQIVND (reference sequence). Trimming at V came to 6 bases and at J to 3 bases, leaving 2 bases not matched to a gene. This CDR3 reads CASRGQPNQPQHF. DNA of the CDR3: TGTGCCAGTAGGGGACAGCCCAATCAGCCCCAGCATTTT.

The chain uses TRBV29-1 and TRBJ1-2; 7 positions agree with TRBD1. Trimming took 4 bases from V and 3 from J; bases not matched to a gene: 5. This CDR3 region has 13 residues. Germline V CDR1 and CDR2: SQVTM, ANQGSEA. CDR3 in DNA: TGCAGCGTTGTTCCTGGACAGGACTATGGCTACACCTTC. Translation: CSVVPGQDYGYTF.

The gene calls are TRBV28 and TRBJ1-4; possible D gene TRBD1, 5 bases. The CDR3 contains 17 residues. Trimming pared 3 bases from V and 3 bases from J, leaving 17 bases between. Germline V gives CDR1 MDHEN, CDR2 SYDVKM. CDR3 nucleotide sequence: TGTGCCAGCAGTTTTAGGCGGCCGACAGCGCCTAATGAAAAACTGTTTTTT. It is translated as CASSFRRPTAPNEKLFF.

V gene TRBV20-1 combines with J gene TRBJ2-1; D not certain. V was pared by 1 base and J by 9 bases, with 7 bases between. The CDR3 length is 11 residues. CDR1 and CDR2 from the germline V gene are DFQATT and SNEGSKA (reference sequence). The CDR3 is CSARGYGEQFF. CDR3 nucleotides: TGCAGTGCTAGAGGGTACGGTGAGCAGTTCTTC.

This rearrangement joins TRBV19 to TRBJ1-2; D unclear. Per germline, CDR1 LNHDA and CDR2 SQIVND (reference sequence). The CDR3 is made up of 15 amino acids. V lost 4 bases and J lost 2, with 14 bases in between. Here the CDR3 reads CASSRKEASNYGYTF. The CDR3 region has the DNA TGTGCCAGTAGTAGAAAGGAGGCAAGCAACTATGGCTACACCTTC.

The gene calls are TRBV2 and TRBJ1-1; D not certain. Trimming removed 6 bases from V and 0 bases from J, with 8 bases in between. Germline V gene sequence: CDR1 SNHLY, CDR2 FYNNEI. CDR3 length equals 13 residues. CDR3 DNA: TGTGCCAGCAGCGCCAACATGAACACTGAAGCTTTCTTT. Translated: CASSANMNTEAFF.

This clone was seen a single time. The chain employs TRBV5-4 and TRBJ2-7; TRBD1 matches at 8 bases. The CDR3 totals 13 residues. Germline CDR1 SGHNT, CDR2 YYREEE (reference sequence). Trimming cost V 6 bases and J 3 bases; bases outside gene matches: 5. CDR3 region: CASTKGQGYEQYF. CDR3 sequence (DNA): TGTGCCAGCACCAAAGGACAGGGCTACGAGCAGTACTTC.

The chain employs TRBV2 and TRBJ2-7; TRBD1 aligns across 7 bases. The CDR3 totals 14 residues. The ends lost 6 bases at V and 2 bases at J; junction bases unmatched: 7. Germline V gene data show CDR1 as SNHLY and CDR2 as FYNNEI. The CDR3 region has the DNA TGTGCCAGCAGAGCAGGGGGAACCGCCTACGAGCAGTACTTC. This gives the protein CASRAGGTAYEQYF.

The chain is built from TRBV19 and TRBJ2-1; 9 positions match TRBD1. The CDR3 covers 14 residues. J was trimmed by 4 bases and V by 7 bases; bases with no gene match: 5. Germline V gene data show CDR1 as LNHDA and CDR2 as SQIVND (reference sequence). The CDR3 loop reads CASTWTGVYNEQFF. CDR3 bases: TGTGCCAGTACCTGGACAGGGGTTTACAATGAGCAGTTCTTC.

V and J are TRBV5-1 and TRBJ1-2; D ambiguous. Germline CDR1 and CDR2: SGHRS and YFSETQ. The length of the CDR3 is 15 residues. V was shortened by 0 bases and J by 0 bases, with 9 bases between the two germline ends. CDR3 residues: CASSLGVGANYGYTF. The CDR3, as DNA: TGCGCCAGCAGCTTGGGGGTCGGAGCTAACTATGGCTACACCTTC.

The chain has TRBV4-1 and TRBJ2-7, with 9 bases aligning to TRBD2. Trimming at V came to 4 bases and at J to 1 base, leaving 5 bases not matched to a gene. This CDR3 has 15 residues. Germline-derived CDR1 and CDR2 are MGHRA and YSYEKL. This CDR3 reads CASSRSSGGSYEQYF. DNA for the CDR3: TGCGCCAGCAGCCGGTCGAGCGGGGGGTCCTACGAGCAGTACTTC.

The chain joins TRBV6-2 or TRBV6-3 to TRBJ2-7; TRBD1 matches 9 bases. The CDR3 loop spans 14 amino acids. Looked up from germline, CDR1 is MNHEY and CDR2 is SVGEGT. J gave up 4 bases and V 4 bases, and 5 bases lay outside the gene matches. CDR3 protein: CASSSRDRAYEQYF. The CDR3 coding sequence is TGTGCCAGCAGTTCGCGGGACAGGGCATACGAGCAGTACTTC.

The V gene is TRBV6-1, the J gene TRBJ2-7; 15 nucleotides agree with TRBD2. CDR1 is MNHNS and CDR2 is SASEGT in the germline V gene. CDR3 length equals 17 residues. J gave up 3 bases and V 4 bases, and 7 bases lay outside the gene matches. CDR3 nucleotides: TGTGCCAGCAGTGCTCAAGGGGGACTAGCGGGGGGCTACGAGCAGTACTTC. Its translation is CASSAQGGLAGGYEQYF.

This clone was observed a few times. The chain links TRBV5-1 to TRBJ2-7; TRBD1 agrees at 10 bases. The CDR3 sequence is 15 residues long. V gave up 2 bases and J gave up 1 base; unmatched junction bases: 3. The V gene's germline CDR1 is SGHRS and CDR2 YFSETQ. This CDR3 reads CASSLGDRGSYEQYF. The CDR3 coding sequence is TGCGCCAGCAGCTTAGGGGACAGGGGATCCTACGAGCAGTACTTC.

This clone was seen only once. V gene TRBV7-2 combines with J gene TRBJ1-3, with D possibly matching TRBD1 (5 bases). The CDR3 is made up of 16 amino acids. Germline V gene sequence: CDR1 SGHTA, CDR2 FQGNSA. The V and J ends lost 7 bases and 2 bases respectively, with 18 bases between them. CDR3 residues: CASTHQGPRTGNTIYF. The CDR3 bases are TGTGCCAGCACCCATCAGGGTCCGCGAACTGGAAACACCATATATTTT.

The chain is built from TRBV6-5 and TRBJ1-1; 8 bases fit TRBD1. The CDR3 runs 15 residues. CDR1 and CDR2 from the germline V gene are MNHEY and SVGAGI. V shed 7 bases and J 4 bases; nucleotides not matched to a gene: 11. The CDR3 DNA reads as TGTGCCAGCAATGGCGGACAGGGAACGGGCACTGAAGCTTTCTTT. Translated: CASNGGQGTGTEAFF.

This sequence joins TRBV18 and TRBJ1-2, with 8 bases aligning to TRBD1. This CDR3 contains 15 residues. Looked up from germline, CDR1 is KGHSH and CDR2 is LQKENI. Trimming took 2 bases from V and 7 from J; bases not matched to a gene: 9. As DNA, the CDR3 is TGTGCCAGCTCACCAATGACAGGGGCTTTTGGTGGCTACACCTTC. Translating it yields CASSPMTGAFGGYTF.

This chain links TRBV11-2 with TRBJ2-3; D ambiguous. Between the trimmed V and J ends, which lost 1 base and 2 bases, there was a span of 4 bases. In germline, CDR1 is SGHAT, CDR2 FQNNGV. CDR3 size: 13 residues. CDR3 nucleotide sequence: TGTGCCAGCAGCTTAGCTACCACAGATACGCAGTATTTT. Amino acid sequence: CASSLATTDTQYF.

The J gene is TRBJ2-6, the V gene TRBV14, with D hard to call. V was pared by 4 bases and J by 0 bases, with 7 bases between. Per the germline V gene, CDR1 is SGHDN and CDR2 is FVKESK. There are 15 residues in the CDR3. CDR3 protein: CASSPISSGANVLTF. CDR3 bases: TGTGCCAGCAGCCCAATTAGCTCTGGGGCCAACGTCCTGACTTTC.

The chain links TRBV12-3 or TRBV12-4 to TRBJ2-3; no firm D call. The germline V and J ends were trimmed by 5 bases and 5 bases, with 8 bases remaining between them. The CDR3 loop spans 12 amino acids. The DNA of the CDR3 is TGTGCCAGCAGTCCTTTCCGAGATACGCAGTATTTT. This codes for CASSPFRDTQYF.

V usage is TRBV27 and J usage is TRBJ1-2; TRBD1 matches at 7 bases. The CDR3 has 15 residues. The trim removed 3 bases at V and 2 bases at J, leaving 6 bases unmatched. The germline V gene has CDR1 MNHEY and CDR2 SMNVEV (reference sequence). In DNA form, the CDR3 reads TGTGCCAGCAGTTTCCTATCACAGGGGAACTATGGCTACACCTTC. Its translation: CASSFLSQGNYGYTF.

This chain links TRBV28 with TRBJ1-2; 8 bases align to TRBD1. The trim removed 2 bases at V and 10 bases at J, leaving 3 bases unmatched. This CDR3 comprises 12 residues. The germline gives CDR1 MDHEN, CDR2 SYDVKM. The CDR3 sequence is CASSLNRGNYTF. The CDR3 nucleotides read TGTGCCAGCAGTTTAAACAGGGGGAACTACACCTTC.

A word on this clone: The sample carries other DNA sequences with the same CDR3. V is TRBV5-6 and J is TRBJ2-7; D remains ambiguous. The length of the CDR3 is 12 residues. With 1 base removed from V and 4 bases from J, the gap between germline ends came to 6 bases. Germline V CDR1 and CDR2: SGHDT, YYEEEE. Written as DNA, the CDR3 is TGTGCCAGCAGCTTGTTATCGTACGAGCAGTACTTC. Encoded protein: CASSLLSYEQYF.

CDR3 sequence: CAWRWQGLPRAEAFF. CDR3 nucleotides: TGTGCCTGGAGATGGCAGGGGCTCCCCCGCGCTGAAGCTTTCTTT. The chain joins TRBV30 to TRBJ1-1; weak D call: TRBD1 (6 bases). Deletions cut 3 bases from V and 6 bases from J, with 20 bases between. The germline V gene has CDR1 GTSNPN and CDR2 SVGIG (reference sequence). The CDR3 extends over 15 amino acids.

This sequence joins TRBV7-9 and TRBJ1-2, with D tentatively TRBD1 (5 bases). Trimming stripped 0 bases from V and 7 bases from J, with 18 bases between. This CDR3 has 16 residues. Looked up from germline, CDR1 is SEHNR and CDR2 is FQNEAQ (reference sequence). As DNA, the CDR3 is TGTGCCAGCAGCTTAGCCAGGGTTTCTAGTTCTCGTGGCTACACCTTC. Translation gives CASSLARVSSSRGYTF. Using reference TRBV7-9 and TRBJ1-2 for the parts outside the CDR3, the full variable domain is DTGVSQNPRHKITKRGQNVTFRCDPISEHNRLYWYRQTLGQGPEFLTYFQNEAQLEKSRLLSDRFSAERPKGSFSTLEIQRTEQGDSAMYLCASSLARVSSSRGYTFGSGTRLTVV.

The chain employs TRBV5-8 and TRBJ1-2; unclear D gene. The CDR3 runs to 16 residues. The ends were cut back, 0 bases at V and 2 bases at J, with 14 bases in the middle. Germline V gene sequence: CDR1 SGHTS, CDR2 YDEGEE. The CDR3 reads CASSLANGRPNYGYTF. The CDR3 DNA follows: TGTGCCAGCAGCTTGGCCAACGGCAGGCCGAACTATGGCTACACCTTC.